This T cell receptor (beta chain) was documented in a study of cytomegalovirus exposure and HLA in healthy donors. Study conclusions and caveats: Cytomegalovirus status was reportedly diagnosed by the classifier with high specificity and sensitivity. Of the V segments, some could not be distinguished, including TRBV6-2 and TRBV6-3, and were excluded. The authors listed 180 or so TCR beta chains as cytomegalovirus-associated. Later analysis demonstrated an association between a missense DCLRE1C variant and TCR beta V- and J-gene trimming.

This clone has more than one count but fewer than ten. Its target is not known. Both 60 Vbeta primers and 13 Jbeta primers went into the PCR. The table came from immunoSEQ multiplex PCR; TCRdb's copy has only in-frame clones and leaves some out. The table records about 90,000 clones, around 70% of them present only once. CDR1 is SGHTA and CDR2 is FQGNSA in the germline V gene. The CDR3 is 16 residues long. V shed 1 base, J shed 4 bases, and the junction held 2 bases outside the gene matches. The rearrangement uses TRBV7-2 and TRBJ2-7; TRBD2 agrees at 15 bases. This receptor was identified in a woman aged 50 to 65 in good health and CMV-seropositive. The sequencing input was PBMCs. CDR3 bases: TGTGCCAGCAGCTTAGAGGGGACTAGCGGGAGGTACGAGCAGTACTTC. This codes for CASSLEGTSGRYEQYF.